The 6 T cell receptor beta chains below all came from one sample that was sequenced in a study of cytomegalovirus exposure and HLA in healthy donors. Using immunoSEQ multiplex PCR, the repertoire was profiled, and TCRdb retains in-frame clones only, with some absent. The data contain about 130,000 clones, 89% of them singletons. The specimen sequenced was PBMCs. These TCRs come from a woman aged 18-29 years in good health and CMV-seronegative.

The V and J genes are TRBV5-4 and TRBJ2-2; 10 bases align to TRBD1. V gave up 4 bases and J gave up 6 bases; unmatched junction bases: 3. This CDR3 is 14 amino acids long. Germline V gene lookup returns CDR1 SGHNT and CDR2 YYREEE (reference sequence). This CDR3 is CASSLGQGAGELFF. As DNA, the CDR3 is TGTGCCAGCAGCCTAGGACAGGGGGCCGGGGAGCTGTTTTTT.

V usage is TRBV20-1 and J usage is TRBJ2-5; D gene uncertain. With 3 bases removed from V and 11 bases from J, the gap between germline ends came to 13 bases. The length of the CDR3 is 11 residues. Germline V gene sequence: CDR1 DFQATT, CDR2 SNEGSKA (reference sequence). This CDR3 reads CSASLAPLQYF. CDR3 nucleotide sequence: TGCAGTGCTAGTTTAGCCCCTTTACAGTACTTC.

The V call is TRBV11-2, the J call TRBJ2-1; possible D gene TRBD2, 6 bases. Germline-derived CDR1 and CDR2 are SGHAT and FQNNGV. The CDR3 contains 12 residues. Trimming removed 8 bases at V and 9 bases at J, with 14 bases between. The CDR3 protein is CASRDFLPEQFF. For the CDR3, the DNA is TGTGCCAGCCGGGACTTCCTTCCTGAGCAGTTCTTC.

This clone was seen a few times. This chain joins TRBV6-4 and TRBJ2-1, with 9 bases identical to TRBD2. This CDR3 is built from 15 residues. V shed 3 bases and J 6 bases; nucleotides not matched to a gene: 6. Germline V gives CDR1 MRHNA, CDR2 SNTAGT. The CDR3 loop is CASSEASGAFNEQFF. DNA for the CDR3: TGTGCCAGCAGTGAAGCTAGCGGGGCCTTCAATGAGCAGTTCTTC.

The chain links TRBV7-3 to TRBJ2-3; TRBD1 might be the D (6 bases). This CDR3 has 17 amino acids. Germline V gene lookup returns CDR1 SGHTA and CDR2 FQGTGA. V was trimmed by 5 bases and J by 2 bases, leaving 20 bases between them. In DNA, the CDR3 is TGTGCCAGCAGCCCAACCCTAGGGCAGGGGATCACAGATACGCAGTATTTT. Encoded protein: CASSPTLGQGITDTQYF.

As regards this clone: The same CDR3 can be traced to other DNA sequences in this sample. This chain joins TRBV5-1 and TRBJ2-7, with D uncertain. The germline gives CDR1 SGHRS, CDR2 YFSETQ. There are 12 residues in the CDR3. V was pared by 4 bases and J by 3 bases, with 8 bases between. The DNA of the CDR3 is TGCGCCAGCAGCCTCCTCGGCTACGAGCAGTACTTC. Translating gives CASSLLGYEQYF.